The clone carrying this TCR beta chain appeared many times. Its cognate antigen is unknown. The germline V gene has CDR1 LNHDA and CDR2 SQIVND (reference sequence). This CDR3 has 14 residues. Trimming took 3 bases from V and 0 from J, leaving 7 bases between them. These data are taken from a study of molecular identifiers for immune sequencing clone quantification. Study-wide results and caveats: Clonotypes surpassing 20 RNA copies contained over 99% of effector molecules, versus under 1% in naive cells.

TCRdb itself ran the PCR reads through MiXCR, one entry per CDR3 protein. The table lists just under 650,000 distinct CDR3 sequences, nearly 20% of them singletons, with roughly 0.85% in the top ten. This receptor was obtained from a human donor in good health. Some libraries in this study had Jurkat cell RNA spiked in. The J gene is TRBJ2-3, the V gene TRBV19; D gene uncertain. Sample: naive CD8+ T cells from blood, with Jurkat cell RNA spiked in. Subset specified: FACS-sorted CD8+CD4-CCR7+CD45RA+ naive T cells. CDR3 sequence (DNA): TGTGCCAGTAGTATGCGAGGTAGCACAGATACGCAGTATTTT. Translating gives CASSMRGSTDTQYF.